This T cell receptor beta chain was retrieved from a study of T cell repertoires in cytomegalovirus infection. Looking at the study overall: Both CMV infection and a matching HLA type were indicated by public TCR beta signatures.

On this clonotype itself: Its target is unknown.

TCRdb reanalysed the reads using MiXCR and keeps one entry per CDR3 protein. The sample contains a few hundred thousand distinct CDR3 sequences, around 18% of which appear only once. The CDR3 contains 14 residues. Looked up from germline, CDR1 is MDHEN and CDR2 is SYDVKM. Trimming removed 3 bases from V and 6 bases from J; junction bases left unmatched: 3. Study-level findings and limits: CMV-specific TCR beta clonotypes restricted by HLA-C were the ones dominating the ex vivo response. Carriers of CMV and the relevant HLA type were discriminated by public TCR beta frequency.

This receptor was taken from a human donor in good health (CMV status not recorded). Some clones in this sample may be carry-over from other donors' samples. This chain connects TRBV28 to TRBJ1-5, with 9 bases fitting TRBD1. The sequenced material came from PBMCs. The CDR3 sequence: CASSLGQGSQPQHF. CDR3 coding DNA: TGTGCCAGCAGTTTGGGACAGGGAAGTCAGCCCCAGCATTTT.